The present entry profiles one T cell receptor beta chain with its context. This clonotype turned up a few times. Its antigen is currently not known. There are no base qualities to consult, and no much larger clone falls within one base. This entry comes from a study of T-cell reconstitution after alpha-beta-depleted transplantation in children (dated by TCRdb to 2016 to 2017). Concerning the study at large: Using TCR repertoire profiling, the study followed T-cell immune reconstitution in a quantitative way in children after TCRalphabeta/CD19-depleted allogeneic hematopoietic cell transplantation. Overall study outcomes, separate from this receptor: Over subsequent months, a decline in hyperexpanded clone frequencies was noted, and after one year, T-cell counts and TCRbeta diversity were mostly ascribed to newly produced T cells. The apparently early recovery of alphabetaT-cell counts about two months after transplant reportedly depended on only several hundred rapidly expanded clones that came from non-depleted graft cells. In some patients, the high TCRbeta diversity seen at day 60 was put down to recipient T cells and intrathymic progenitors that had survived conditioning.

Reading the label with the study, this specimen's treatment or condition is: allogeneic hematopoietic cell transplantation with graft depleted of TCRalphabeta T cells and CD19 B cells. The transplant recipients were children given TCRalphabeta/CD19-depleted allogeneic hematopoietic cell grafts. The library was prepared using PCR. Data came from an Illumina HiSeq 2500. Molecular barcoding was employed in the preparation of TCR libraries, with unique molecular identifiers being used to normalize TCRbeta repertoire quantification. Clones were called with MiXCR by TCRdb after fastp trimmed the public reads at Q25, and only in-frame beta chains were retained. Every entry covers one CDR3 protein and lists the most common genes and DNA from its rows. The sample table shows around 700,000 distinct CDR3 sequences, and 13% are seen once. The ten largest clonotypes hold around 0.8% of the sample. CDR1 MNHEY and CDR2 SMNVEV are derived from the germline V gene (reference sequence). The CDR3, from cysteine to phenylalanine, totals 12 residues. Only the CDR3 part of the read is kept: 36 bases, read in frame from the first base. V is pared back by 0 bases and J by 9 bases, with 6 bases lying between the germline termini.

Here the sequenced sample was PBMCs, taken before TCRalphabeta/CD19-depleted stem cell transplant. The chain is assembled from TRBV27 and TRBJ2-1, with the D gene too uncertain to name. The sequence came from a girl aged 2-10 years with congenital amegakaryocytic thrombocytopenia, due to receive a stem cell transplant. Here is the DNA: TGTGCCAGCAGTTTATCGTCGGGTGAGCAGTTCTTC. Translated, it gives CASSLSSGEQFF.